The 29 T cell receptor beta chains below come from one sample, sequenced in a study of shared clonotypes between healthy human individuals. Naive CD8 cells were CD45RO-negative, positively selected for CCR7, excluding terminally differentiated effector memory CD45RA+ cells. Repertoires were generated with immunoSEQ multiplex PCR, while TCRdb's copy carries only in-frame clones and drops some. The sample carries around 610,000 clones, about 96% recorded once. The sample taken for sequencing was naive CD8+ T cells sorted from blood. The receptors derive from a woman younger than 45 in good health.

The chain employs TRBV27 and TRBJ1-4; D is perhaps TRBD1 (5 bases). Germline CDR1 MNHEY, CDR2 SMNVEV (reference sequence). V was trimmed by 3 bases and J by 7 bases, leaving 12 bases between them. This CDR3 comprises 14 residues. CDR3 coding DNA: TGTGCCAGCAGTTTGGGGGGAGTAGGTGAAAAACTGTTTTTT. Protein: CASSLGGVGEKLFF.

The J gene is TRBJ2-7, the V gene TRBV28; TRBD1 aligns across 7 bases. CDR1 is MDHEN and CDR2 is SYDVKM in the germline V gene. J gave up 9 bases and V 1 base, and 15 bases lay outside the gene matches. This CDR3 contains 16 residues. CDR3: CASSLYRGPTYEGQYF. The CDR3 nucleotides are TGTGCCAGCAGTTTATACAGGGGCCCCACCTACGAGGGGCAGTACTTC.

This sequence joins TRBV4-1 and TRBJ2-7; D could derive from TRBD1 or TRBD2 (5 bases each). CDR1 MGHRA and CDR2 YSYEKL come from the germline V gene. The CDR3 loop spans 18 amino acids. The V end was cut by 4 bases, the J end by 3 bases, with 25 bases between. Here the CDR3 DNA reads TGCGCCAGCAGCCGAATCGGAGGTCAGGGCCTGGGGATCTACGAGCAGTACTTC. Its translation: CASSRIGGQGLGIYEQYF.

The chain joins TRBV7-9 to TRBJ2-5; D not resolved. The DNA matches TRBJ2-7 better at its end, which makes the J call doubtful. The CDR3 loop spans 14 amino acids. In germline, CDR1 is SEHNR, CDR2 FQNEAQ (reference sequence). CDR3 sequence: CASSPGLDPGEQYF. The CDR3 coding sequence is TGTGCCAGCAGCCCTGGTCTAGATCCGGGCGAGCAGTACTTC.

The chain links TRBV7-2 to TRBJ1-1; 8 nucleotides match TRBD1. The J segment lost 5 bases and the V segment lost 5 bases, leaving 10 bases of the junction unmatched. Germline CDR1 SGHTA, CDR2 FQGNSA. The CDR3 consists of 15 residues. CDR3 bases: TGTGCCAGCAGCCCGCCGGACAGGGTGGGAACTGAAGCTTTCTTT. It codes for CASSPPDRVGTEAFF. Combining the CDR3 with reference TRBV7-2 and TRBJ1-1 gives the whole variable domain GAGVSQSPSNKVTEKGKDVELRCDPISGHTALYWYRQSLGQGLEFLIYFQGNSAPDKSGLPSDRFSAERTGGSVSTLTIQRTQQEDSAVYLCASSPPDRVGTEAFFGQGTRLTVV.

A word on this clone: This sample includes further DNA sequences coding for the same CDR3. This sequence joins TRBV6-5 and TRBJ2-7, with D perhaps TRBD1 or TRBD2 (5 bases each). The CDR3 totals 14 residues. Germline lookup yields CDR1 MNHEY and CDR2 SVGAGI. V was pared by 2 bases and J by 4 bases, with 12 bases between. The CDR3 spells CASSYGTDSYEQYF. The CDR3 nucleotides read TGTGCCAGCAGTTACGGGACCGATTCTTACGAGCAGTACTTC.

The V gene is TRBV14, the J gene TRBJ2-1; unclear D gene. The CDR3 has 13 amino acids. Germline lookup yields CDR1 SGHDN and CDR2 FVKESK. V lost 1 base and J 9 bases, leaving 10 bases between the germline ends. CDR3 sequence reads: CASSQAVGGEQFF. The CDR3 DNA follows: TGTGCCAGCAGCCAAGCGGTTGGTGGTGAGCAGTTCTTC.

This rearrangement joins TRBV9 to TRBJ2-1; TRBD2 aligns across 8 bases. V shed 6 bases, J shed 8 bases, and the junction held 7 bases outside the gene matches. CDR1 and CDR2 from the germline V gene are SGDLS and YYNGEE. The CDR3 has 13 amino acids. As DNA, the CDR3 is TGTGCCAGCAACCCTCCGGGAGGGTATGAGCAGTTCTTC. It specifies CASNPPGGYEQFF. The full variable domain, its missing parts supplied by reference TRBV9 and TRBJ2-1, is DSGVTQTPKHLITATGQRVTLRCSPRSGDLSVYWYQQSLDQGLQFLIQYYNGEERAKGNILERFSAQQFPDLHSELNLSSLELGDSALYFCASNPPGGYEQFFGPGTRLTVL.

The CDR3 nucleotides read TGTGCCAGCAGCTTTGGGGGGGCGGATACGCAGTATTTT. It is translated as CASSFGGADTQYF. The chain has TRBV7-2 and TRBJ2-3; tentative D call: TRBD2 (7 bases). The V end was cut by 3 bases, the J end by 6 bases, with 10 bases between. CDR3 length: 13 residues. Germline V gene data show CDR1 as SGHTA and CDR2 as FQGNSA.

This clone was picked up a small number of times. This same CDR3 is encoded by further DNA sequences in the sample. The chain combines TRBV28 with TRBJ2-7; D is tentatively TRBD1 or TRBD2 (6 bases each). With 1 base removed from V and 2 bases from J, the gap between germline ends came to 9 bases. The germline V gene has CDR1 MDHEN and CDR2 SYDVKM. CDR3 size: 14 residues. For the CDR3, the DNA is TGTGCCAGCAGTTTATTAGGGGGGACCTACGAGCAGTACTTC. Its translation is CASSLLGGTYEQYF.

The CDR3 DNA sequence: TGTGCCAGTACTACCGGGACAGGGTGGCAGCCCCAGCATTTT. Amino acid sequence: CASTTGTGWQPQHF. J is TRBJ1-5 and V is TRBV28; 9 nucleotides line up with TRBD1. The germline V gene encodes CDR1 MDHEN and CDR2 SYDVKM. J lost 7 bases, V lost 9 bases, and 10 bases had no gene match. The CDR3 totals 14 residues.

The rearrangement links TRBV5-1 to TRBJ2-5; D is possibly TRBD2 (6 bases). V was cut by 6 bases and J by 5 bases, with 20 bases left in between. CDR1 SGHRS and CDR2 YFSETQ come from the germline V gene. The length of the CDR3 is 15 residues. The CDR3 nucleotides are TGCGCCAGCACATCAGGGCAGGGAGGAGAGGAGACCCAGTACTTC. Residues: CASTSGQGGEETQYF.

The chain joins TRBV27 to TRBJ1-1; a possible D gene is TRBD1 (6 bases). V lost 5 bases to trimming and J lost 5 bases, with 15 bases between them. The germline CDR1 and CDR2 sequences are MNHEY and SMNVEV (reference sequence). CDR3 length equals 14 residues. CDR3 in amino acids: CASSMPGAGTEAFF. CDR3 DNA sequence: TGTGCCAGCAGTATGCCGGGGGCCGGGACTGAAGCTTTCTTT.

V is TRBV9 and J is TRBJ1-1; unclear D gene. The V end lost 3 bases, the J end lost 5 bases, and 8 bases lay between the germline ends. The CDR3 runs 12 residues. From germline, CDR1 is SGDLS and CDR2 YYNGEE. For the CDR3, the DNA is TGTGCCAGCAGCGCGATTGAAACTGAAGCTTTCTTT. It translates to CASSAIETEAFF.

The chain has TRBV6-6 and TRBJ2-7, with 8 bases that match TRBD1. Looked up from germline, CDR1 is MNHNY and CDR2 is SVGAGI (reference sequence). V dropped 0 bases and J dropped 3; count of bases not matched to a gene: 7. There are 16 residues in the CDR3. For the CDR3, the DNA is TGTGCCAGCAGTTACTCTGACAGGGGTTTGAACTACGAGCAGTACTTC. Its protein is CASSYSDRGLNYEQYF.

This sequence joins TRBV27 and TRBJ1-1; D gene ambiguous. The CDR3 covers 14 residues. V was shortened by 7 bases and J by 5 bases, with 17 bases between the two germline ends. CDR1 and CDR2 (germline): MNHEY, SMNVEV (reference sequence). The CDR3 is CASNSVIGPTEAFF. The CDR3 nucleotides are TGTGCCAGCAACTCAGTCATTGGACCGACTGAAGCTTTCTTT.

This rearrangement joins TRBV4-2 to TRBJ2-7; TRBD1 aligns across 8 bases. V shed 1 base and J 0 bases; nucleotides not matched to a gene: 8. CDR3 length equals 17 residues. From germline, CDR1 is LGHNA and CDR2 YNFKEQ. The CDR3 is CASSQAVGQGYSYEQYF. In nucleotides, the CDR3 is TGTGCCAGCAGCCAAGCCGTAGGACAGGGCTACTCCTACGAGCAGTACTTC.

The V gene is TRBV7-9, the J gene TRBJ1-1, with TRBD1 matching over 8 bases. The V segment lost 4 bases and the J segment 6 bases; nucleotides outside the gene matches: 7. In germline, CDR1 is SEHNR, CDR2 FQNEAQ (reference sequence). The length of the CDR3 is 14 residues. CDR3 sequence: CASSSDRASSEAFF. In nucleotides, the CDR3 is TGTGCCAGCAGCTCGGACAGGGCTTCGTCTGAAGCTTTCTTT.

The chain is built from TRBV28 and TRBJ1-3; perhaps TRBD1 as D (6 bases). Per germline, CDR1 MDHEN and CDR2 SYDVKM. CDR3 size: 15 residues. The germline V and J ends were trimmed by 6 bases and 0 bases, with 12 bases remaining between them. The CDR3 is CASRQTGASGNTIYF. The CDR3, as DNA: TGTGCCAGCAGACAGACAGGAGCCTCTGGAAACACCATATATTTT. The variable domain in full, completed from reference TRBV28 and TRBJ1-3, reads DVKVTQSSRYLVKRTGEKVFLECVQDMDHENMFWYRQDPGLGLRLIYFSYDVKMKEKGDIPEGYSVSREKKERFSLILESASTNQTSMYLCASRQTGASGNTIYFGEGSWLTVV.

V is TRBV4-1 and J is TRBJ1-3; possibly TRBD1 for D (6 bases). The germline V and J ends were trimmed by 4 bases and 7 bases, with 26 bases remaining between them. The CDR3 has 18 amino acids. CDR1 is MGHRA, CDR2 YSYEKL, per germline. The CDR3 DNA reads TGCGCCAGCAGCCCAAGAGGGGTAAAACAGGGCACGGTGAACACCATATATTTT. Residues: CASSPRGVKQGTVNTIYF.

The genes are TRBV9 and TRBJ2-7; D might be TRBD1 or TRBD2, each matching 5 bases. The ends were cut back, 3 bases at V and 1 base at J, with 14 bases in the middle. Germline lookup yields CDR1 SGDLS and CDR2 YYNGEE. This CDR3 comprises 15 residues. CDR3 DNA sequence: TGTGCCAGCAGCGGTGGCTTTGGGGGATCCTACGAGCAGTACTTC. Protein sequence: CASSGGFGGSYEQYF.

This clone was observed a single time. The genes are TRBV28 and TRBJ2-7; D unresolved. Germline lookup yields CDR1 MDHEN and CDR2 SYDVKM. V dropped 3 bases and J dropped 5 bases, with 11 bases sitting between them. CDR3 length: 13 residues. The CDR3 DNA reads as TGTGCCAGCAGTTTGCCGGACCCTGACGAGCAGTACTTC. It yields the protein CASSLPDPDEQYF. Drawing the rest from reference TRBV28 and TRBJ2-7, the complete variable domain is DVKVTQSSRYLVKRTGEKVFLECVQDMDHENMFWYRQDPGLGLRLIYFSYDVKMKEKGDIPEGYSVSREKKERFSLILESASTNQTSMYLCASSLPDPDEQYFGPGTRLTVT.

In its sample, this clone was seen once. V is TRBV19 and J is TRBJ1-1; D is unclear. Deletions cut 6 bases from V and 5 bases from J, with 10 bases between. The CDR3 has 12 residues. CDR1 and CDR2 (germline): LNHDA, SQIVND (reference sequence). The CDR3 region has the DNA TGTGCCAGTAGAAAGGGTTGGACTGAAGCTTTCTTT. It specifies CASRKGWTEAFF. The entire variable domain, with the rest obtained from reference TRBV19 and TRBJ1-1, is as follows: DGGITQSPKYLFRKEGQNVTLSCEQNLNHDAMYWYRQDPGQGLRLIYYSQIVNDFQKGDIAEGYSVSREKKESFPLTVTSAQKNPTAFYLCASRKGWTEAFFGQGTRLTVV.

This chain uses TRBV5-4 with TRBJ1-1; D might be TRBD1 (5 bases). The CDR3 covers 14 residues. The germline V and J ends were trimmed by 5 bases and 1 base, with 12 bases remaining between them. Germline assignment: CDR1 SGHNT and CDR2 YYREEE (reference sequence). Here the CDR3 DNA reads TGTGCCAGCAGTTATAACACAGGGAACACTGAAGCTTTCTTT. This sequence encodes CASSYNTGNTEAFF.

V is TRBV28 and J is TRBJ2-7, with a possible D match to TRBD2 (5 bases). The germline gives CDR1 MDHEN, CDR2 SYDVKM. The CDR3 covers 16 residues. V gave up 6 bases and J gave up 4 bases, with 22 bases separating them. This chain's CDR3 is CASSSSPSLARYEQYF. The CDR3 DNA follows: TGTGCCAGCAGCTCTTCACCCTCCCTAGCAAGATACGAGCAGTACTTC.

The chain carries TRBV7-6 and TRBJ2-2; the match to TRBD2 covers 12 bases. V shed 2 bases, J shed 2 bases, and the junction held 6 bases outside the gene matches. The CDR3 covers 18 residues. The germline gives CDR1 SGHVS, CDR2 FNYEAQ. CDR3 coding DNA: TGTGCCAGCAGCTTACCTACTAGCGGGAGGAAAAACACCGGGGAGCTGTTTTTT. Translation gives CASSLPTSGRKNTGELFF.

This chain links TRBV7-9 with TRBJ2-5; 7 positions match TRBD1. Near its end, the DNA agrees better with TRBJ2-7, so the J call may be wrong. CDR1 and CDR2 from the germline V gene are SEHNR and FQNEAQ (reference sequence). There are 15 residues in the CDR3. CDR3: CASSLVETGTNEQYF. The CDR3 DNA reads as TGTGCCAGCAGCTTAGTCGAGACAGGGACAAACGAGCAGTACTTC.

The chain joins TRBV7-9 to TRBJ2-1, with a possible D match to TRBD1 (6 bases). The germline CDR1 and CDR2 sequences are SEHNR and FQNEAQ (reference sequence). Trimming left V 3 bases short and J 7 bases short, with 13 bases between. The CDR3 consists of 14 residues. The CDR3 region is CASSFQETGNEQFF. CDR3 DNA: TGTGCCAGCAGCTTTCAGGAAACAGGGAATGAGCAGTTCTTC.

The CDR3 bases are TGTGCCAGCAGTTCCCCCTCCTCATCGACGCAACTGTTTTTT. Its protein is CASSSPSSSTQLFF. The chain recombines TRBV27 with TRBJ1-4; D gene uncertain. Germline CDR1 reads MNHEY; CDR2 reads SMNVEV (reference sequence). CDR3 length: 14 amino acids. Trimming took off 4 bases at V and 12 bases at J, with 18 bases between the two ends.